This entry describes one T cell receptor (beta chain). Its specificity is not known. This entry belongs to a study of blood T cells in healthy people across ages. Whole-study findings and limits: Age advanced and TCR beta diversity per million T cells fell, roughly linearly. It was not known whether donors were CMV positive (a possible confounder of expanded clonotype changes).

The germline V gene has CDR1 DFQATT and CDR2 SNEGSKA (reference sequence). Trimming removed 6 bases from V and 7 bases from J, with 15 bases in between. The CDR3 has 12 amino acids. Combining a sample-barcoded 5' primer with a J-beta primer mix, a second PCR ran for about 6 to 11 cycles. One entry per CDR3 protein, called by TCRdb with MiXCR from the 5' RACE reads. The sample lists approximately 780,000 distinct CDR3 sequences, 25% to 30% occurring once. The sample was also linked to a second study, of T cells of mothers and their children. From that study: With unrelated pairs as the comparison, related mother-child pairs had a slightly higher overlap that was not significant.

The specimen was blood. The TCR comes from a boy between 10 and 17 years old in good health. V and J are TRBV20-1 and TRBJ1-2; weak D call: TRBD1 (6 bases). The CDR3 sequence is CSANTGLGGYTF. The DNA for the CDR3 is TGCAGTGCAAATACAGGGTTGGGTGGCTACACCTTC.